Reported below is one T cell receptor (beta chain). The antigen is undetermined. The sample comes from a study of cytomegalovirus exposure and HLA in healthy donors. Study as a whole: From 150 million to 200 million T cells, an earlier analysis saw 100 million to 140 million unique TCR beta sequences.

At the time of sampling, donors were nominally healthy, though unrecorded immune exposures were likely. Whole-study results and caveats: Several of the most significant clusters appeared, in a later analysis, to be linked to common viral pathogens. Most TCR sequences were seen very rarely across donors, but some public TCRs occurred in many.

The PCR ran on 60 Vbeta and 13 Jbeta primers. Here immunoSEQ multiplex PCR was the method, and the copy in TCRdb shows in-frame clones only, minus some. The table includes about 100,000 clones, around 72% detected once. The specimen was PBMCs. The TCR was taken from a woman aged 40 to 50 in good health and CMV-seropositive.

CDR3 DNA: TGTGCCAGTGCGACAGCGAGCTATAATTCACCCCTCCACTTT. Protein: CASATASYNSPLHF. This chain uses TRBV19 with TRBJ1-6; a possible D gene is TRBD1 (5 bases). CDR1 and CDR2 (germline): LNHDA, SQIVND (reference sequence). The CDR3 length is 14 residues. V was clipped by 8 bases and J by 3 bases, with 11 bases between them.